The 2 T cell receptor beta chains in this list originate from one sample, sequenced in a study of post-analysis software for immune sequencing data (dated by TCRdb to between 2015 and 2016). Broad study findings and their caveats: Patients showed significantly higher frequencies than controls for several TRBV segments, among them TRBV5-6, TRBV5-1 and TRBV20-1.

Which antigens these TCRs recognize remains unknown. Preparation of the library involved PCR. The run used an Illumina HiSeq 2500. To reduce PCR and sequencing biases, unique molecular identifiers were incorporated into the TCR beta cDNA libraries. TCRdb trimmed the raw reads at Q25, called clones with MiXCR and kept productive beta chains. Rows merge per CDR3 protein into single entries with the most common DNA and genes. This sample holds hundreds of thousands of distinct CDR3 sequences; 55% to 70% were observed only once. About 11% of the sample is in the top ten clones. The sample comprised blood. The receptors derive from a girl aged 2 to 9 with multiple sclerosis.

This rearrangement joins TRBV11-2 to TRBJ1-1; possibly TRBD1 for D (6 bases). Trimming took off 0 bases at V and 7 bases at J, with 12 bases between the two ends. This CDR3 has 14 residues. The germline CDR1 and CDR2 sequences are SGHAT and FQNNGV. The CDR3 protein is CASSLDRTVGEAFF. DNA for the CDR3: TGTGCCAGCAGCTTAGATCGGACAGTCGGTGAAGCTTTCTTT.

The chain joins TRBV4-1 to TRBJ2-4; 12 nucleotides line up with TRBD1. Per the germline V gene, CDR1 is MGHRA and CDR2 is YSYEKL. CDR3 length: 16 residues. The ends lost 3 bases at V and 2 bases at J; junction bases unmatched: 2. CDR3 DNA: TGCGCCAGCAGCCAGGGACAGGGGGCAACCAAAAACATTCAGTACTTC. This codes for CASSQGQGATKNIQYF.